This TCR beta chain was captured by sequencing in a study of a mutant IDH1 vaccine in newly diagnosed glioma. Study details: Of the patients given treatment, roughly 60% were male and 37.5% were female, and a mean age of approximately 37 years was recorded.

The time point was: week 23, last vaccination. Each dose of the vaccine consisted of 300 ug of mutant IDH1 20-mer peptide, with topical imiquimod. Donors had new IDH1-mutant astrocytomas of WHO grade 3 or 4 (ATRX-lost). Notes on this clone: The antigen is undetermined.

Assay: immunoSEQ multiplex PCR; the TCRdb copy retains only in-frame clones and omits some. The table shows 65,000 or so clones, with approximately 85% occurring only once. The ends lost 4 bases at V and 8 bases at J; junction bases unmatched: 6. The CDR3 contains 14 residues. Germline assignment: CDR1 LNHDA and CDR2 SQIVND (reference sequence). This sequence was found in a man under 40 with glioma. The chain combines TRBV19 with TRBJ1-4; 8 nucleotides match TRBD1. This material consisted of PBMCs, taken from a glioma patient whose treatment included an IDH1 peptide vaccine. The CDR3 region is CASSTTGGREKLFF. The CDR3 region has the DNA TGTGCCAGTAGTACCACAGGGGGTCGGGAAAAACTGTTTTTT.